This TCR beta chain originates from a study of neurological immune-mediated disorders. Study details: The multiple sclerosis group of roughly 34 included approximately 30 relapsing-remitting and 3 secondary progressive patients.

MiXCR, applied by TCRdb to the 5' RACE reads, yields one record per CDR3 protein. Here the sample spans tens of thousands of distinct CDR3 sequences, 3% to 4% being singletons. This clonotype has at least ten counts. Germline V gives CDR1 DFQATT, CDR2 SNEGSKA (reference sequence). The CDR3 sequence is 16 residues long. V was clipped by 1 base and J by 4 bases; unmatched bases: 11. The sequence derives from a man aged 35-49 years with multiple sclerosis. The chain joins TRBV20-1 to TRBJ1-2, with TRBD1 identical over 8 bases. Sequenced: PBMCs. The CDR3 region is CSARGRGQGRGYGYTF. The CDR3 nucleotides are TGCAGTGCTAGAGGTCGTGGACAGGGCCGCGGCTATGGCTACACCTTC.